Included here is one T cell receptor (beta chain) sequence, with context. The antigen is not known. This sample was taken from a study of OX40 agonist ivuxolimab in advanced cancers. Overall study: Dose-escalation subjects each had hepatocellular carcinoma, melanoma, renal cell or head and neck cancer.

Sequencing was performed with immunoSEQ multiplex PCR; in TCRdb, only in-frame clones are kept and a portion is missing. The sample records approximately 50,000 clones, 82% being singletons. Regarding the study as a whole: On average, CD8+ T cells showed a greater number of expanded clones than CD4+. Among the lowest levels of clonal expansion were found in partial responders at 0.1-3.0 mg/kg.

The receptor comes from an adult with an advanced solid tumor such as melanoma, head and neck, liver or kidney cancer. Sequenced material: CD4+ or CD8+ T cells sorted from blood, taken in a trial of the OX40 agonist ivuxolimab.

In DNA form, the CDR3 reads TGCGCCAGCAGCCAAGCGCTGACAGGGATGTTGGCAGATACGCAGTATTTT. It is translated as CASSQALTGMLADTQYF. The rearrangement links TRBV4-3 to TRBJ2-3; TRBD1 aligns across 7 bases. After removal of 1 base from V and 4 bases from J, the junction contained 11 bases not matched to a gene. Germline CDR1 and CDR2: LGHNA and YSLEER. The CDR3 has 17 amino acids.